These 26 T cell receptor beta chains were sequenced from one sample in a study of T-cell memory formation after mild COVID-19. One entry per CDR3 protein, called by TCRdb with MiXCR from the 5' RACE reads. The sample lists roughly 600,000 distinct CDR3 sequences, about 20% occurring once. The sample comprised PBMCs or a T cell subset sorted from them (not recorded which). The receptor source for this set is an adult woman who had mild COVID-19 (a few samples of this study predate the infection). Cell type and time point are not known.

Comments on this clonotype: The missing conserved phenylalanine or tryptophan at the end of this CDR3 makes a read error likely. The V gene is TRBV5-1, the J gene TRBJ2-5, with a possible D match to TRBD1 (5 bases). The CDR3 is 12 amino acids. Germline CDR1 reads SGHRS; CDR2 reads YFSETQ. V dropped 7 bases and J dropped 2 bases, with 9 bases sitting between them. The CDR3 DNA reads as TGCGCCAGCGGCCAGGGACAAGAGACCCAGTACGTC. Protein sequence: CASGQGQETQYV.

The chain is built from TRBV18 and TRBJ2-1, with D perhaps TRBD2 (6 bases). This CDR3 has 15 residues. V lost 3 bases and J lost 5, with 14 bases in between. Germline CDR1 reads KGHSH; CDR2 reads LQKENI. CDR3 DNA: TGTGCCAGCTCACCGGGACTTACAGCCAACAATGAGCAGTTCTTC. Encoded protein: CASSPGLTANNEQFF.

This clonotype was counted a few times. The J gene is TRBJ1-2, the V gene TRBV14; perhaps TRBD1 as D (6 bases). Trimming removed 1 base from V and 2 bases from J, with 14 bases in between. From germline, CDR1 is SGHDN and CDR2 FVKESK. The CDR3 consists of 16 residues. In DNA, the CDR3 is TGTGCCAGCAGCCAAGGGCAGGGGTCGGGGAACTATGGCTACACCTTC. Translated, it gives CASSQGQGSGNYGYTF.

This clonotype was observed a handful of times. J is TRBJ2-2 and V is TRBV24-1, with a possible D match to TRBD2 (6 bases). The CDR3 extends over 14 amino acids. CDR1 and CDR2 (germline): KGHDR, SFDVKD. Trimming removed 9 bases at V and 4 bases at J, with 14 bases between. The CDR3 is CATGRRGFTGELFF. In nucleotides, the CDR3 is TGTGCCACCGGTAGGAGGGGCTTCACCGGGGAGCTGTTTTTT.

The chain employs TRBV19 and TRBJ2-7, with D unclear. The CDR3 sequence is 15 residues long. Germline lookup yields CDR1 LNHDA and CDR2 SQIVND (reference sequence). V lost 3 bases and J 2 bases, leaving 14 bases between the germline ends. Here the CDR3 reads CASSIGADSAYEQYF. CDR3 nucleotides: TGTGCCAGTAGTATCGGAGCTGATTCCGCCTACGAGCAGTACTTC.

The gene calls are TRBV5-8 and TRBJ2-1; D may correspond to TRBD1 or TRBD2 (6 bases each). Deletions cut 4 bases from V and 9 bases from J, with 23 bases between. The CDR3 consists of 16 residues. CDR1 SGHTS and CDR2 YDEGEE come from the germline V gene. CDR3 sequence: CASSPGVERGLGEQFF. CDR3 bases: TGTGCCAGCAGCCCAGGGGTTGAGAGGGGACTCGGTGAGCAGTTCTTC.

CDR3 DNA: TGCAGTGCTACAGGTCTAGGGGGCTCCTACGAGCAGTACTTC. Encoded protein: CSATGLGGSYEQYF. The chain couples TRBV20-1 to TRBJ2-7; possibly TRBD1 for D (6 bases). The CDR3 covers 14 residues. Germline CDR1 DFQATT, CDR2 SNEGSKA (reference sequence). Trimming pared 4 bases from V and 0 bases from J, leaving 13 bases between.

The table lists this clonotype with a few counts. The chain uses TRBV14 and TRBJ2-1, with 7 bases that match TRBD1. The CDR3 consists of 16 residues. The J segment lost 3 bases and the V segment lost 6 bases, leaving 11 bases of the junction unmatched. Germline V gene data show CDR1 as SGHDN and CDR2 as FVKESK. This CDR3 reads CASSLTGIGIYNEQFF. The CDR3 nucleotides are TGTGCCAGCAGTCTGACAGGGATTGGCATCTACAATGAGCAGTTCTTC.

This clonotype was counted only a few times. The CDR3 sequence: CAWRTAGGATSYNEQFF. The CDR3 coding sequence is TGTGCCTGGAGGACAGCGGGGGGTGCGACATCCTACAATGAGCAGTTCTTC. V gene TRBV30 combines with J gene TRBJ2-1, with 9 bases fitting TRBD2. Germline trimming cut 3 bases from V and 1 base from J; bases unmatched to any gene: 10. The CDR3 runs 17 residues. CDR1 is GTSNPN and CDR2 is SVGIG in the germline V gene (reference sequence).

This chain uses TRBV25-1 with TRBJ2-7, with D possibly being TRBD2 (5 bases). The CDR3 consists of 11 residues. Trimming removed 3 bases from V and 5 bases from J, with 5 bases in between. From germline, CDR1 is MGHDK and CDR2 SYGVNS. The CDR3 spells CASSDGNEQYF. In DNA, the CDR3 is TGTGCCAGCAGTGACGGGAACGAGCAGTACTTC.

This chain uses TRBV28 with TRBJ1-1, with D unresolved. Per germline, CDR1 MDHEN and CDR2 SYDVKM. The V and J ends lost 3 bases and 5 bases respectively, with 13 bases between them. This CDR3 has 14 residues. The chain's CDR3 is CASSLLVRATEAFF. The CDR3 region has the DNA TGTGCCAGCAGTTTGTTGGTGCGGGCAACTGAAGCTTTCTTT.

This clonotype was observed a few times. The V gene is TRBV7-9, the J gene TRBJ2-3; 14 bases match TRBD2. The CDR3 has 19 amino acids. V lost 5 bases and J lost 1; bases outside the gene matches: 11. The germline CDR1 and CDR2 sequences are SEHNR and FQNEAQ (reference sequence). In nucleotides, the CDR3 is TGTGCCAGCAGCCACACGGGACTAGCGGGGGTAAAGGGCACAGATACGCAGTATTTT. Translated: CASSHTGLAGVKGTDTQYF.

This clonotype turned up a few times. CDR3 DNA: TGTGCCAGCAGTTTATGGGACAGGTCAAGGGAGACCCAGTACTTC. Protein sequence: CASSLWDRSRETQYF. J is TRBJ2-5 and V is TRBV28, with TRBD1 identical over 7 bases. The J segment lost 5 bases and the V segment lost 0 bases, leaving 6 bases of the junction unmatched. The CDR3 runs to 15 residues. Germline V gene sequence: CDR1 MDHEN, CDR2 SYDVKM.

This clonotype was counted between two and nine times. This chain links TRBV12-3 or TRBV12-4 with TRBJ2-1; TRBD2 matches 15 bases. V was pared by 4 bases and J by 4 bases, with 8 bases of the junction left unmatched. This CDR3 has 18 residues. This CDR3 is CASSSGLAGGRSYNEQFF. The CDR3 nucleotides are TGTGCCAGCAGTTCGGGACTAGCGGGGGGAAGGTCTTACAATGAGCAGTTCTTC.

V gene TRBV7-9 combines with J gene TRBJ2-5, with 13 bases fitting TRBD2. Trimming at V came to 5 bases and at J to 5 bases, leaving 14 bases not matched to a gene. The CDR3 runs to 18 residues. The germline V gene has CDR1 SEHNR and CDR2 FQNEAQ (reference sequence). Written as DNA, the CDR3 is TGTGCCAGCAGCGATTCAAGACTAGCGGGGGGCATCACGGAGACCCAGTACTTC. This translates into CASSDSRLAGGITETQYF. The variable domain in full, with the rest retrieved from reference TRBV7-9 and TRBJ2-5, is DTGVSQNPRHKITKRGQNVTFRCDPISEHNRLYWYRQTLGQGPEFLTYFQNEAQLEKSRLLSDRFSAERPKGSFSTLEIQRTEQGDSAMYLCASSDSRLAGGITETQYFGPGTRLLVL.

In its sample, this clonotype was seen many times. V usage is TRBV27 and J usage is TRBJ2-2; TRBD1 agrees at 11 bases. This CDR3 region has 17 residues. After removal of 7 bases from V and 4 bases from J, the junction contained 11 bases not matched to a gene. Germline loops: CDR1 MNHEY, CDR2 SMNVEV (reference sequence). Written as DNA, the CDR3 is TGTGCCAGCACCAGGACAGGGGGCAGTCTAATCACCGGGGAGCTGTTTTTT. Its translation is CASTRTGGSLITGELFF.

The rearrangement joins TRBV5-6 to TRBJ2-3; 8 bases are shared with TRBD1. This CDR3 is 17 amino acids long. V lost 3 bases to trimming and J lost 3 bases; unmatched junction nucleotides: 12. CDR1 and CDR2 (germline): SGHDT, YYEEEE. CDR3 DNA sequence: TGTGCCAGCAGCTATAGGGCACCAGGGGGCTTGACAGATACGCAGTATTTT. This translates into CASSYRAPGGLTDTQYF.

The chain links TRBV7-2 to TRBJ2-1, with D possibly matching TRBD2 (6 bases). Per germline, CDR1 SGHTA and CDR2 FQGNSA. The CDR3 covers 15 residues. V lost 1 base, J lost 9 bases, and 16 bases lay in between. The CDR3 bases are TGTGCCAGCAGCTTAGGACTAGTTTTGGGTCCTGAGCAGTTCTTC. It yields the protein CASSLGLVLGPEQFF.

This clonotype was seen at least ten times. The rearrangement joins TRBV3-1 to TRBJ2-2; D uncertain. V was pared by 1 base and J by 1 base, with 4 bases between. This CDR3 has 14 amino acids. CDR1 is LGHDT, CDR2 YNNKEL, per germline (reference sequence). This chain's CDR3 is CASSQGWNTGELFF. The CDR3, as DNA: TGTGCCAGCAGCCAAGGGTGGAACACCGGGGAGCTGTTTTTT. The variable domain in full, with the rest retrieved from reference TRBV3-1 and TRBJ2-2, is DTAVSQTPKYLVTQMGNDKSIKCEQNLGHDTMYWYKQDSKKFLKIMFSYNNKELIINETVPNRFSPKSPDKAHLNLHINSLELGDSAVYFCASSQGWNTGELFFGEGSRLTVL.

This clonotype appeared a single time. Here the CDR3 reads CSARASGLNNEQFF. The CDR3, as DNA: TGCAGTGCTAGAGCCTCAGGGCTTAACAATGAGCAGTTCTTC. This chain uses TRBV20-1 with TRBJ2-1; D might be TRBD1 (5 bases). Germline CDR1 reads DFQATT; CDR2 reads SNEGSKA (reference sequence). V lost 1 base to trimming and J lost 5 bases, with 12 bases between them. This CDR3 has 14 amino acids.

This clonotype was found a few times. The chain recombines TRBV25-1 with TRBJ2-7; no clear D. There are 21 residues in the CDR3. The V and J ends lost 1 base and 2 bases respectively, with 30 bases between them. Germline values: CDR1 MGHDK, CDR2 SYGVNS. CDR3 residues: CASSESRYTQPDARPPYEQYF. In DNA form, the CDR3 reads TGTGCCAGCAGTGAATCACGCTACACTCAACCGGACGCCAGACCCCCCTACGAGCAGTACTTC.

The gene calls are TRBV21-1 and TRBJ1-5; the table's D call, TRBD1, was not checked against the DNA. TRBV21-1 is deemed a pseudogene. The CDR3 has 14 amino acids. Written as DNA, the CDR3 is TGTGCCAGCAACCCAGACAGGGGGGATCAGCCCCAGCATTTT. Translating gives CASNPDRGDQPQHF.

This clonotype appeared many times. The rearrangement uses TRBV19 and TRBJ2-7; D is perhaps TRBD1 (6 bases). The CDR3 spans 15 residues. Germline lookup yields CDR1 LNHDA and CDR2 SQIVND (reference sequence). Deletions cut 5 bases from V and 1 base from J, with 15 bases between. DNA of the CDR3: TGTGCCAGTAGTTTTTCGACAGGCGGTTCCTACGAGCAGTACTTC. Its protein product is CASSFSTGGSYEQYF. Supplemented by reference TRBV19 and TRBJ2-7, the full variable domain reads DGGITQSPKYLFRKEGQNVTLSCEQNLNHDAMYWYRQDPGQGLRLIYYSQIVNDFQKGDIAEGYSVSREKKESFPLTVTSAQKNPTAFYLCASSFSTGGSYEQYFGPGTRLTVT.

This clonotype was seen a handful of times. The chain recombines TRBV12-3 or TRBV12-4 with TRBJ1-4; 9 bases align to TRBD1. The CDR3 extends over 16 amino acids. The V segment lost 3 bases and the J segment 4 bases; nucleotides outside the gene matches: 6. The CDR3: CASSFGDRVDNEKLFF. CDR3 DNA sequence: TGTGCCAGCAGTTTTGGGGACAGGGTCGATAATGAAAAACTGTTTTTT.

V usage is TRBV7-9 and J usage is TRBJ1-2; the D gene is possibly TRBD1 (5 bases). The CDR3 totals 12 residues. The germline gives CDR1 SEHNR, CDR2 FQNEAQ (reference sequence). The V end was cut by 4 bases, the J end by 6 bases, with 9 bases between. Written as DNA, the CDR3 is TGTGCCAGCAGCTATCCGGGGGATGGCTACACCTTC. It is translated as CASSYPGDGYTF.

This clonotype has just a few counts. The chain carries TRBV11-2 and TRBJ2-6; D is uncertain. CDR1 and CDR2 (germline): SGHAT, FQNNGV. This CDR3 comprises 16 residues. The germline V and J ends were trimmed by 3 bases and 0 bases, with 9 bases remaining between them. The CDR3 nucleotides read TGTGCCAGCAGCTTTTGGGCGAACTCTGGGGCCAACGTCCTGACTTTC. This encodes CASSFWANSGANVLTF.